This record concerns one T cell receptor (beta chain) sequence. The data derive from a study of blood T cell repertoires in COVID-19. The overall study: Samples taken during acute and convalescent COVID-19 were collected in the United States, Italy and Spain.

This table comes from immunoSEQ multiplex PCR, and its TCRdb copy is limited to in-frame clones, with some not included. The table has roughly 100,000 clones, roughly nine tenths seen once; the top ten hold around 2%. This TCR was recovered from a man between 50 and 59 years old with active COVID-19. The source material was peripheral blood.

CDR3 sequence (DNA): TGCGCCAGCAGTTACGACAGGAAAAGGAGCTATGGCTACACCTTC. Translated: CASSYDRKRSYGYTF. The chain joins TRBV5-1 to TRBJ1-2, with a weak D call TRBD1 (6 bases). The V gene lost 5 bases and the J gene lost 4 bases, with 18 bases spanning the gap. This CDR3 has 15 residues. CDR1 is SGHRS and CDR2 is YFSETQ in the germline V gene. The full variable domain, completed using reference TRBV5-1 and TRBJ1-2, is KAGVTQTPRYLIKTRGQQVTLSCSPISGHRSVSWYQQTPGQGLQFLFEYFSETQRNKGNFPGRFSGRQFSNSRSEMNVSTLELGDSALYLCASSYDRKRSYGYTFGSGTRLTVV.